The rows below give T cell receptor beta chains drawn from one sample of a study of blood T cell dynamics during melanoma immunotherapy. Repertoires were generated with immunoSEQ multiplex PCR, while TCRdb's copy carries only in-frame clones and drops some. The sample includes under 8,500 clones, more than 80% of them seen just once. This specimen was blood, taken from a patient treated with checkpoint blockade. The receptors derive from a human donor with melanoma. CDR3s include the opening cysteine and the closing phenylalanine or tryptophan. Not every row has a clone size; where given, it reads once, few, many or a size class.

>.|TRBV11-2
CASSLLAGVADTQYF
>.|TRBV9
CASSVAPGGYEQYF
>.|TRBV18
CASSHGQRGGTEAFF
>.|TRBV5-1
CASSPRTGDSYGYTF
>.|TRBV4-1
CASSQDQGYYYEQYF
>.|TRBV5-4
CASSPRGDPDRPYEQYF
>.|TRBV28
CASSSLAGGPYEQYF
>.|TRBV10-3
CAIRGTGYEQYF
>.|TRBV5-6
CASSADMNYEQYF
>.|TRBV29-1
CSVSGGHGNTEAFF
>.|TRBV7-9
CASSWGGRYTGSPLHF
>.|TRBV5-6
CASSLGGTVHTEAFF
>few|TRBV27
CASSLSRGGSDGYTF
>.|TRBV5-4
CASSPQVNTEAFF
>.|TRBV28
CASSSPRGRSYEQYF
>.|TRBV28
CASSLILGKEKLFF
>.|TRBV27
CASRGWRAYTEAFF
>few|TRBV6-5
CASNSPGDRNYGYTF
>.|TRBV7-9
CASSSFGQAFYGYTF
>.|TRBV7-7
CASSLGPDF
>.|TRBV5-6
CASSLWDRAAFF
>once|TRBV7-9
CASSLGIGNTEAFF
>.|TRBV11-3
CASSPSSEGGYTF
>.|TRBV5-1
CASSTTGASVDEQYF
>.|TRBV7-8
CASKEDLNTEAFF
>.|TRBV6-1
CASSEEGTGWYEQYF
>.|TRBV5-1
CASSLGLARQETQYF
>.|TRBV5-4
CASSSTGTGAYEQYF
>.|TRBV23-1
CAGRGRVEAFF
>.|TRBV4-1
CASSQERGGEQYF
>.|TRBV21-1
CASSKDRDSLPQMVRSYGYTF
>.|TRBV14
CASSQLEGRFGEQYF
>.|TRBV7-9
CASSPTGAGDQPQHF
>.|TRBV5-6
CASSLWQTQETQYF
>.|TRBV4-1
CASSQGGTSGIIYEQYF
>.|TRBV5-1
CASSLSGSTIYGYTF
>.|TRBV5-4
CASSPSRRDGNEQFF
>.|TRBV11-2
CASSLDLAGDGTQYF
>once|TRBV14
CASSQDGRGWYEQYF
>once|TRBV11-2
CASSFLGGTSSYEQYF
>once|TRBV7-9
CASSLERSETEAFF
>.|TRBV7-2
CASSPVAGQGFHEQYF
>.|TRBV7-9
CASSQAAQGVSYEQYF
>.|TRBV2
CASRVEGLGHNEQFF
>once|TRBV15
CATSRDGRGDTEAFF
>.|TRBV7-9
CASGRGIYEQYF
>.|TRBV18
CASSPGVGYTF
>.|TRBV6-1
CASSEKIMNTEAFF
>.|TRBV28
CASRTVNTEAFF
>few|TRBV18
CASSPLAAEQYF
>.|TRBV7-2
CASSLQQLAGAEQFF
>once|TRBV25-1
CASSENYGYTF
>.|TRBV5-4
CASSLGTSGGYEQYF
>few|TRBV6-5
CASSRGIDQPQHF
>.|TRBV5-8
CASRWGAVVQPQHF
>.|TRBV2
CASSVEGSNQPQHF